The next 32 T cell receptor beta chains were all read from a single sample in a study of shared clonotypes between healthy human individuals. Profiled with immunoSEQ multiplex PCR; TCRdb holds only in-frame clones, not every one. The sample has 330,000 or so clones; less than 85% are singletons. The sequenced material came from memory CD4+ T cells sorted from blood. Subset indicated: CD45RA-negative fraction. The source is a young man in good health.

This clone has only a few counts. The chain uses TRBV5-6 and TRBJ2-3; D call uncertain. The germline gives CDR1 SGHDT, CDR2 YYEEEE. V lost 1 base and J lost 6, with 3 bases in between. The CDR3 is made up of 11 amino acids. The CDR3 DNA follows: TGTGCCAGCAGCTTGATTGATACGCAGTATTTT. Translation gives CASSLIDTQYF.

The gene calls are TRBV6-5 and TRBJ1-6; D may be TRBD1 (5 bases). The germline V and J ends were trimmed by 0 bases and 7 bases, with 7 bases remaining between them. This CDR3 has 14 residues. Germline V gives CDR1 MNHEY, CDR2 SVGAGI. The CDR3 bases are TGTGCCAGCAGTTACTCGTGGGGGAATTCACCCCTCCACTTT. This gives the protein CASSYSWGNSPLHF.

The chain carries TRBV18 and TRBJ1-2; TRBD1 agrees at 8 bases. This CDR3 is 15 amino acids long. V dropped 3 bases and J dropped 4; count of bases not matched to a gene: 7. The germline gives CDR1 KGHSH, CDR2 LQKENI. DNA for the CDR3: TGTGCCAGCTCACCCTCAGGGGGCGTACTCTATGGCTACACCTTC. Translated, it gives CASSPSGGVLYGYTF. Variable domain in full (rest from reference TRBV18 and TRBJ1-2): NAGVMQNPRHLVRRRGQEARLRCSPMKGHSHVYWYRQLPEEGLKFMVYLQKENIIDESGMPKERFSAEFPKEGPSILRIQQVVRGDSAAYFCASSPSGGVLYGYTFGSGTRLTVV.

The rearrangement joins TRBV11-2 to TRBJ2-5; 7 bases line up with TRBD2. Germline lookup yields CDR1 SGHAT and CDR2 FQNNGV. The CDR3 has 14 residues. The trim removed 3 bases at V and 5 bases at J, leaving 6 bases unmatched. Here the CDR3 reads CASSFSAGVETQYF. The DNA for the CDR3 is TGTGCCAGCAGCTTTAGTGCGGGAGTTGAGACCCAGTACTTC.

With regard to this clone: Additional DNA sequences in this sample encode the identical CDR3. The rearrangement joins TRBV7-6 to TRBJ2-7, with D uncertain. CDR3 length: 12 residues. With 5 bases removed from V and 4 bases from J, the gap between germline ends came to 9 bases. CDR1 SGHVS and CDR2 FNYEAQ come from the germline V gene. The CDR3 sequence: CASSDDIYEQYF. As DNA, the CDR3 is TGTGCCAGCAGCGACGACATTTACGAGCAGTACTTC.

J is TRBJ1-5 and V is TRBV18, with D hard to call. With 6 bases removed from V and 0 bases from J, the gap between germline ends came to 9 bases. The CDR3 is made up of 14 amino acids. Germline V gives CDR1 KGHSH, CDR2 LQKENI. CDR3 residues: CASSRGVSNQPQHF. The DNA of the CDR3 is TGTGCCAGCTCCCGCGGAGTTAGCAATCAGCCCCAGCATTTT.

About this clone itself: Just one base apart from a much larger clone, this may be a read error. The rearrangement links TRBV28 to TRBJ1-5; unclear D gene. CDR1 is MDHEN, CDR2 SYDVKM, per germline. This CDR3 is built from 18 residues. The V gene lost 10 bases and the J gene lost 0 bases, with 25 bases spanning the gap. The CDR3 sequence is CAIRPRTNNRTSNQPQHF. The DNA for the CDR3 is TGTGCCATCCGTCCCCGAACCAATAACCGTACTAGCAATCAGCCCCAGCATTTT.

V and J are TRBV5-8 and TRBJ2-3; TRBD2 agrees at 13 bases. CDR1 is SGHTS, CDR2 YDEGEE, per germline. The CDR3 length is 16 residues. V trimming: 5 bases; J trimming: 6 bases; junction bases outside the gene matches: 9. The CDR3 nucleotides are TGTGCCAGCAGTTTGTGGACTAGCGGGAGTTCCGATACGCAGTATTTT. It is translated as CASSLWTSGSSDTQYF.

In this sample, this clone turned up a few times. The rearrangement links TRBV5-1 to TRBJ2-7; 13 bases agree with TRBD2. The germline V gene encodes CDR1 SGHRS and CDR2 YFSETQ. This CDR3 has 15 residues. V trimming: 2 bases; J trimming: 7 bases; junction bases outside the gene matches: 6. CDR3 bases: TGCGCCAGCAGCTTCGGACTAGCGGGAGTCAAGGAGCAGTACTTC. This encodes CASSFGLAGVKEQYF. Based on the CDR3 plus reference TRBV5-1 and TRBJ2-7, the full variable domain is KAGVTQTPRYLIKTRGQQVTLSCSPISGHRSVSWYQQTPGQGLQFLFEYFSETQRNKGNFPGRFSGRQFSNSRSEMNVSTLELGDSALYLCASSFGLAGVKEQYFGPGTRLTVT.

The V and J genes are TRBV27 and TRBJ2-7; 12 bases map to TRBD2. Losses at the gene ends were 4 bases for V and 4 bases for J; bases not matched to a gene: 8. The CDR3 consists of 16 residues. Germline CDR1 reads MNHEY; CDR2 reads SMNVEV (reference sequence). In DNA form, the CDR3 reads TGTGCCAGCAGTTATACGTCTAGCGGGAGGGGGTACGAGCAGTACTTC. Protein sequence: CASSYTSSGRGYEQYF.

V and J are TRBV18 and TRBJ1-1; no definite D call. The length of the CDR3 is 15 residues. Per the germline V gene, CDR1 is KGHSH and CDR2 is LQKENI. The germline V and J ends were trimmed by 3 bases and 0 bases, with 11 bases remaining between them. For the CDR3, the DNA is TGTGCCAGCTCACCCTCTGCGAACCTGAACACTGAAGCTTTCTTT. Its translation: CASSPSANLNTEAFF.

The chain joins TRBV5-1 to TRBJ2-7, with D perhaps given as TRBD1 or TRBD2 (5 bases each). Trimming took 3 bases from V and 0 from J, leaving 16 bases between them. CDR3 length: 16 residues. In germline, CDR1 is SGHRS, CDR2 YFSETQ. This chain's CDR3 is CASSYGDLKSSYEQYF. The CDR3 region has the DNA TGCGCCAGCAGCTACGGGGACCTGAAGAGCTCCTACGAGCAGTACTTC.

V gene TRBV29-1 combines with J gene TRBJ2-7; D remains unclear. CDR1 and CDR2 from the germline V gene are SQVTM and ANQGSEA. Trimming stripped 3 bases from V and 3 bases from J, with 6 bases between. This CDR3 has 11 amino acids. The CDR3 is CSVDMGYEQYF. The CDR3 region has the DNA TGCAGCGTTGATATGGGCTACGAGCAGTACTTC.

V and J are TRBV15 and TRBJ2-1; D gene uncertain. Trimming cost V 0 bases and J 9 bases, with 12 bases left between them. The CDR3 runs to 14 residues. Germline V lookup: CDR1 LNHNV, CDR2 YYDKDF (reference sequence). The CDR3 protein is CATSRERQSIEQFF. The CDR3 region has the DNA TGTGCCACCAGCAGAGAGAGGCAGAGCATTGAGCAGTTCTTC.

The CDR3 sequence is CASSKILTGAGANVLTF. The CDR3 coding sequence is TGTGCCAGCAGCAAAATCCTGACAGGGGCTGGGGCCAACGTCCTGACTTTC. This chain uses TRBV7-7 with TRBJ2-6; 8 positions agree with TRBD1. The germline V gene encodes CDR1 SSHAT and CDR2 FNYEAQ (reference sequence). The length of the CDR3 is 17 residues. Losses at the gene ends were 5 bases for V and 2 bases for J; bases not matched to a gene: 8.

This clone was observed a few times. The chain employs TRBV5-5 and TRBJ1-2; D call uncertain. Trimming left V 0 bases short and J 8 bases short, with 14 bases between. The CDR3 sequence is 14 residues long. Germline V CDR1 and CDR2: SGHKS, YYEKEE (reference sequence). The CDR3 DNA reads TGTGCCAGCAGCTTGGCCAATGCTGCGGGGGGCTACACCTTC. It encodes CASSLANAAGGYTF.

This clone was counted many times. The V gene is TRBV19, the J gene TRBJ2-3, with D uncertain. This CDR3 contains 14 residues. The ends were cut back, 3 bases at V and 3 bases at J, with 10 bases in the middle. Looked up from germline, CDR1 is LNHDA and CDR2 is SQIVND (reference sequence). The CDR3 region has the DNA TGTGCCAGTAGTATGGTCAGCGTGACAGATACGCAGTATTTT. Protein sequence: CASSMVSVTDTQYF.

CDR3 residues: CAWSPKAGTQYF. In nucleotides, the CDR3 is TGTGCCTGGAGCCCGAAAGCGGGGACCCAGTACTTC. J is TRBJ2-5 and V is TRBV30, with a weak D call TRBD2 (6 bases). CDR1 GTSNPN and CDR2 SVGIG come from the germline V gene (reference sequence). V shed 3 bases and J shed 7 bases, with 12 bases lying between them. CDR3 length: 12 residues. The full variable domain, rest sourced from reference TRBV30 and TRBJ2-5, is SQTIHQWPATLVQPVGSPLSLECTVEGTSNPNLYWYRQAAGRGLQLLFYSVGIGQISSEVPQNLSASRPQDRQFILSSKKLLLSDSGFYLCAWSPKAGTQYFGPGTRLLVL.

This clone has only a few counts. A much larger clonotype is one base distant, so this may be a read error. In the same sample, other DNA sequences code for this CDR3. The V call is TRBV5-6, the J call TRBJ1-1, with D possibly matching TRBD1 (5 bases). Trimming left V 2 bases short and J 1 base short, with 6 bases between. The CDR3 length is 13 residues. Germline V gene data show CDR1 as SGHDT and CDR2 as YYEEEE. CDR3 coding DNA: TGTGCCAGCAGCTTTGGGGGGAACACTGAAGCTTTCTTT. Translation: CASSFGGNTEAFF.

This sequence joins TRBV7-9 and TRBJ2-7; 8 nucleotides agree with TRBD1. The CDR3 length is 14 residues. With V trimmed by 6 bases and J by 1 base, 5 bases remained unmatched. Looked up from germline, CDR1 is SEHNR and CDR2 is FQNEAQ (reference sequence). The DNA of the CDR3 is TGTGCCAGCAGACCCGGGACAGGTTCCTACGAGCAGTACTTC. Residues: CASRPGTGSYEQYF.

In nucleotides, the CDR3 is TGCGCCAGCAGCTTGGGACTAGCGAATTCTTACAATGAGCAGTTCTTC. Protein: CASSLGLANSYNEQFF. This rearrangement joins TRBV5-1 to TRBJ2-1; TRBD2 agrees at 8 bases. V shed 0 bases and J 4 bases; nucleotides not matched to a gene: 6. Germline-derived CDR1 and CDR2 are SGHRS and YFSETQ. The CDR3 length is 16 residues.

V and J are TRBV20-1 and TRBJ2-1; D is unresolved. The length of the CDR3 is 11 residues. Trimming took 6 bases from V and 6 from J, leaving 9 bases between them. From germline, CDR1 is DFQATT and CDR2 SNEGSKA (reference sequence). The CDR3 DNA sequence: TGCAGTGCCGCGGACCCCAATGAGCAGTTCTTC. This gives the protein CSAADPNEQFF.

This clone was counted a few times. J is TRBJ1-1 and V is TRBV2; 9 positions match TRBD1. The CDR3 consists of 15 residues. Germline CDR1 is SNHLY and CDR2 is FYNNEI. Germline trimming cut 7 bases from V and 0 bases from J; bases unmatched to any gene: 6. For the CDR3, the DNA is TGTGCCAGCAAGACAGGGGGTACTATGAACACTGAAGCTTTCTTT. The encoded protein is CASKTGGTMNTEAFF.

The genes are TRBV25-1 and TRBJ2-7; D uncertain. Germline-derived CDR1 and CDR2 are MGHDK and SYGVNS. This CDR3 region has 18 residues. Trimming took 0 bases from V and 2 from J, leaving 20 bases between them. The CDR3 reads CASSEYVRPVKSAYEQYF. The CDR3 region has the DNA TGTGCCAGCAGTGAATATGTCCGTCCTGTCAAATCTGCCTACGAGCAGTACTTC.

The rearrangement links TRBV12-5 to TRBJ2-7; 11 bases match TRBD1. With 7 bases clipped from V and 5 bases from J, the junction kept 7 bases outside the gene matches. The CDR3 covers 14 residues. Germline V gene data show CDR1 as LGHNT and CDR2 as FRNRAP. The CDR3 DNA reads TGTGCTAGTGCCCCCGGACAGGGGGCCGACGAGCAGTACTTC. Amino acids: CASAPGQGADEQYF.

The chain combines TRBV19 with TRBJ2-1; 8 nucleotides line up with TRBD2. With V trimmed by 6 bases and J by 2 bases, 6 bases remained unmatched. Germline assignment: CDR1 LNHDA and CDR2 SQIVND (reference sequence). The CDR3 covers 15 residues. CDR3 coding DNA: TGTGCCAGTAGGCCCGGGACTAGTCCCTACAATGAGCAGTTCTTC. Its protein is CASRPGTSPYNEQFF.

The chain is built from TRBV6-5 and TRBJ1-6; maybe TRBD1 (5 bases). V dropped 10 bases and J dropped 10 bases, with 14 bases sitting between them. This CDR3 region has 12 residues. Germline V gene data show CDR1 as MNHEY and CDR2 as SVGAGI. The CDR3 coding sequence is TGTGCCATCGGCTGGGGCGAATCACCCCTCCACTTT. It codes for CAIGWGESPLHF.

This chain joins TRBV18 and TRBJ2-1; TRBD2 aligns across 11 bases. The trim removed 2 bases at V and 13 bases at J, leaving 10 bases unmatched. Per the germline V gene, CDR1 is KGHSH and CDR2 is LQKENI. The CDR3 length is 15 residues. CDR3 nucleotides: TGTGCCAGCTCACCAGAAGGGCTAGCGGGGGGAAATCAGTTCTTC. Translating it yields CASSPEGLAGGNQFF.

The rearrangement uses TRBV2 and TRBJ1-6; 12 positions agree with TRBD1. The CDR3 extends over 14 amino acids. J was trimmed by 10 bases and V by 6 bases; bases with no gene match: 4. Germline CDR1 and CDR2: SNHLY and FYNNEI. The CDR3 protein is CASSGTGGRSPLHF. In DNA form, the CDR3 reads TGTGCCAGCAGCGGGACAGGGGGCCGATCACCCCTCCACTTT.

In its sample, this clone was seen many times. This chain uses TRBV11-2 with TRBJ1-2, with TRBD1 matching 9 bases. Per the germline V gene, CDR1 is SGHAT and CDR2 is FQNNGV. V shed 4 bases, J shed 0 bases, and the junction held 15 bases outside the gene matches. CDR3 length equals 19 residues. The CDR3: CASSSTGRGQGGPNYGYTF. In nucleotides, the CDR3 is TGTGCCAGCAGCTCAACGGGGCGGGGACAGGGTGGTCCTAACTATGGCTACACCTTC. Filled out from reference TRBV11-2 and TRBJ1-2, the complete variable domain reads EAGVAQSPRYKIIEKRQSVAFWCNPISGHATLYWYQQILGQGPKLLIQFQNNGVVDDSQLPKDRFSAERLKGVDSTLKIQPAKLEDSAVYLCASSSTGRGQGGPNYGYTFGSGTRLTVV.

This clone was seen at least ten times. The rearrangement links TRBV5-6 to TRBJ2-4; 9 nucleotides align to TRBD2. V was pared by 6 bases and J by 4 bases, with 5 bases of the junction left unmatched. The CDR3 covers 14 residues. Germline CDR1 SGHDT, CDR2 YYEEEE. The DNA of the CDR3 is TGTGCCAGCAACCGACTAGCGGATAAAAACATTCAGTACTTC. It codes for CASNRLADKNIQYF.

Only a few counts were recorded for this clone. Mismatch with germline at one junction end may stem from a read error. The chain is built from TRBV28 and TRBJ1-2; D remains ambiguous. The CDR3 covers 11 residues. Germline V gene sequence: CDR1 MDHEN, CDR2 SYDVKM. The CDR3 region is CASSSPREQAF. The CDR3 nucleotides read TGTGCCAGCAGCTCCCCCCGGGAGCAGGCCTTC.